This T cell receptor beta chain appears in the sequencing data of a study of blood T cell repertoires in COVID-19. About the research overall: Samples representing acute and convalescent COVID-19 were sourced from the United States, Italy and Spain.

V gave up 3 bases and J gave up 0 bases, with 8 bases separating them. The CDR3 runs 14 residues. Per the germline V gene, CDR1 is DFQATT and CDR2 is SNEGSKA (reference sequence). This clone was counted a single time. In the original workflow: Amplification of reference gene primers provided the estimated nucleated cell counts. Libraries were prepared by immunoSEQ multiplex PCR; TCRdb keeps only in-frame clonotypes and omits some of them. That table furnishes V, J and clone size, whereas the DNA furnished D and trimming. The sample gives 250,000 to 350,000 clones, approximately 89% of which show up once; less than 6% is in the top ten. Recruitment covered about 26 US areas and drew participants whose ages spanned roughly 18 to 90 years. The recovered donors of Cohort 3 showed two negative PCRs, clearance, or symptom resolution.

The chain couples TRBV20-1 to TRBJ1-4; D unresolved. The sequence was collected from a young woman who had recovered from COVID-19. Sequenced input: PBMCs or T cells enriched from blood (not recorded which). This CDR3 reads CSASGPTTNEKLFF. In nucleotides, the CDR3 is TGCAGTGCTAGTGGTCCTACAACTAATGAAAAACTGTTTTTT.